This passage covers 8 T cell receptor beta chains from one sample sequenced in a study of identifying expanded T cells in peripheral blood. Profiling relied on immunoSEQ multiplex PCR, and the TCRdb table lists in-frame clones only, not all of them. This sample has roughly 61,000 clones, with roughly nine tenths found just once. Sequenced: blood. All receptors come from a person aged 18 to 75 in good health.

The chain couples TRBV4-3 to TRBJ1-3, with TRBD1 matching over 7 bases. With V trimmed by 4 bases and J by 1 base, 4 bases remained unmatched. Per germline, CDR1 LGHNA and CDR2 YSLEER. The CDR3 is made up of 15 amino acids. CDR3 sequence reads: CASSPDRESGNTIYF. The CDR3 bases are TGCGCCAGCAGCCCCGACAGGGAGTCTGGAAACACCATATATTTT.

This chain links TRBV4-2 with TRBJ2-7; TRBD2 matches 9 bases. V trimming: 0 bases; J trimming: 3 bases; junction bases outside the gene matches: 6. From germline, CDR1 is LGHNA and CDR2 YNFKEQ. This CDR3 has 16 amino acids. The CDR3 coding sequence is TGTGCCAGCAGCCAAGAGCGGGGCGGGAGGGACTACGAGCAGTACTTC. It yields the protein CASSQERGGRDYEQYF.

The chain uses TRBV7-9 and TRBJ2-5; tentatively, D is TRBD1 or TRBD2 (5 bases each). The CDR3 runs 14 residues. Germline values: CDR1 SEHNR, CDR2 FQNEAQ (reference sequence). V shed 5 bases and J shed 5 bases, with 15 bases lying between them. The CDR3 DNA reads as TGTGCCAGCAGCCCCCCAGGGACCACGGAGACCCAGTACTTC. Translating gives CASSPPGTTETQYF.

The chain employs TRBV5-1 and TRBJ2-3; TRBD2 aligns across 13 bases. The J segment lost 5 bases and the V segment lost 0 bases, leaving 6 bases of the junction unmatched. The germline V gene encodes CDR1 SGHRS and CDR2 YFSETQ. The CDR3 consists of 17 residues. CDR3 sequence: CASSLVGLAGRGDTQYF. CDR3 DNA sequence: TGCGCCAGCAGCTTGGTGGGACTAGCGGGAAGGGGAGATACGCAGTATTTT.

The V and J genes are TRBV5-8 and TRBJ2-1; no definite D call. Germline CDR1 and CDR2: SGHTS and YDEGEE. Trimming pared 5 bases from V and 6 bases from J, leaving 12 bases between. The CDR3 runs to 13 residues. As DNA, the CDR3 is TGTGCCAGCAGGCGTCGTGGGGTCAATGAGCAGTTCTTC. Its protein product is CASRRRGVNEQFF.

The chain couples TRBV15 to TRBJ2-2; unclear D gene. Germline loops: CDR1 LNHNV, CDR2 YYDKDF (reference sequence). This CDR3 contains 14 residues. The V end lost 0 bases, the J end lost 4 bases, and 6 bases lay between the germline ends. CDR3 bases: TGTGCCACCAGCAGAGATCTCTTCACCGGGGAGCTGTTTTTT. This codes for CATSRDLFTGELFF.

J is TRBJ1-1 and V is TRBV7-9; 11 nucleotides agree with TRBD1. The V gene's germline CDR1 is SEHNR and CDR2 FQNEAQ (reference sequence). CDR3 length: 19 residues. The V segment lost 4 bases and the J segment 3 bases; nucleotides outside the gene matches: 16. CDR3 loop: CASSSDRGLRNPQYTEAFF. The CDR3 coding sequence is TGTGCCAGCAGCTCGGACAGGGGGCTACGGAATCCCCAATACACTGAAGCTTTCTTT.

The genes are TRBV7-8 and TRBJ1-2, with 8 positions matching TRBD1. Germline values: CDR1 SGHVS, CDR2 FQNEAQ. The CDR3 is 16 residues long. V trimming: 2 bases; J trimming: 0 bases; junction bases outside the gene matches: 5. Written as DNA, the CDR3 is TGTGCCAGCAGCTTACGACAGGGGACAGCTAACTATGGCTACACCTTC. This translates into CASSLRQGTANYGYTF.